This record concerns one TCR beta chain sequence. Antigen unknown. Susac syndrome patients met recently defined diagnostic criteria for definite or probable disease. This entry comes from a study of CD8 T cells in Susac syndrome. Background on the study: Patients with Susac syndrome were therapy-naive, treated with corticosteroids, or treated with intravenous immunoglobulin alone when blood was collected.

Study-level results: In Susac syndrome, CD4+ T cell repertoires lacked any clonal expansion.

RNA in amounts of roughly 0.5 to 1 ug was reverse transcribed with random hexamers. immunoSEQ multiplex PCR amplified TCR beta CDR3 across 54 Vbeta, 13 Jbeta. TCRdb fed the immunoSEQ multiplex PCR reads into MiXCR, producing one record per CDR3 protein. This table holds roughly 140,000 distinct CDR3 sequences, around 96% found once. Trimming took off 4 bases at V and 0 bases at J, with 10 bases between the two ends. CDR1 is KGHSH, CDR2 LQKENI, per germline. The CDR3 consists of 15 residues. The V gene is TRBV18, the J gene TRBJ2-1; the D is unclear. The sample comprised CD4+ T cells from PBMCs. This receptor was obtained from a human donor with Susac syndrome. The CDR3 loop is CASSLDGSSYNEQFF. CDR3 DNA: TGTGCCAGCTCACTGGACGGAAGCTCCTACAATGAGCAGTTCTTC.